Each of the 25 T cell receptor beta chains below was sequenced from the same sample in a study of blood T cell repertoires in COVID-19. Method: immunoSEQ multiplex PCR; TCRdb's copy keeps in-frame clones and lacks some. The sample includes about 370,000 clones, around 87% of them seen just once. The sample taken for sequencing was peripheral blood. Receptor source: a woman younger than 45 with COVID-19, enrolled during active disease.

The V call is TRBV29-1, the J call TRBJ1-2; D remains unclear. The CDR3 has 13 amino acids. Germline CDR1 SQVTM, CDR2 ANQGSEA. Trimming stripped 5 bases from V and 0 bases from J, with 10 bases between. Here the CDR3 DNA reads TGCAGCGTTCTACGGCAGGCTAACTATGGCTACACCTTC. Protein sequence: CSVLRQANYGYTF.

The chain links TRBV30 to TRBJ2-7; D possibly corresponds to TRBD2 (5 bases). The CDR3 has 14 amino acids. Germline V gene data show CDR1 as GTSNPN and CDR2 as SVGIG (reference sequence). With 3 bases removed from V and 6 bases from J, the gap between germline ends came to 18 bases. The CDR3 coding sequence is TGTGCCTGGAGACAACGAGGGAGCGGCGTCGAGCAGTACTTC. Amino acids: CAWRQRGSGVEQYF.

The CDR3 DNA follows: TGTGCCAGCAGTTTATCAATGAGACACCGATCGGAGACCCAGTACTTC. Protein product: CASSLSMRHRSETQYF. J is TRBJ2-5 and V is TRBV27; the D is unclear. This CDR3 has 16 residues. V was trimmed by 0 bases and J by 5 bases, leaving 16 bases between them. Germline-derived CDR1 and CDR2 are MNHEY and SMNVEV (reference sequence).

The V and J genes are TRBV11-1 and TRBJ2-5, with D possibly being TRBD2 (5 bases). Looked up from germline, CDR1 is SGHAT and CDR2 is FQDESV (reference sequence). Trimming left V 1 base short and J 5 bases short, with 8 bases between. The CDR3 spans 13 residues. The CDR3 protein is CASSLGRLETQYF. The CDR3 bases are TGTGCCAGCAGCTTAGGGAGGTTGGAGACCCAGTACTTC.

This sequence joins TRBV6-2 or TRBV6-3 and TRBJ2-7; TRBD2 agrees at 12 bases. CDR1 is MNHEY and CDR2 is SVGEGT in the germline V gene. The junction had 2 bases not matched to a gene; V was cut back by 5 bases and J by 3 bases. The CDR3 runs to 14 residues. CDR3 DNA: TGTGCCAGCAGTAGACTAGCGGGAGTCTACGAGCAGTACTTC. Translating gives CASSRLAGVYEQYF.

The chain is built from TRBV28 and TRBJ1-3; D not certain. CDR3 length equals 17 residues. Looked up from germline, CDR1 is MDHEN and CDR2 is SYDVKM. Trimming took off 1 base at V and 0 bases at J, with 13 bases between the two ends. Here the CDR3 reads CASSLLGRISSGNTIYF. The CDR3 DNA sequence: TGTGCCAGCAGTTTATTGGGCAGGATAAGCTCTGGAAACACCATATATTTT.

The chain recombines TRBV6-5 with TRBJ2-7; D unclear. Per germline, CDR1 MNHEY and CDR2 SVGAGI. V lost 6 bases to trimming and J lost 2 bases, with 11 bases between them. The CDR3 is 13 amino acids. The CDR3 DNA follows: TGTGCCAGCAGGTGGGCCGCGACCTACGAGCAGTACTTC. It specifies CASRWAATYEQYF.

The CDR3: CTSSQGLAGVPGELFF. The DNA for the CDR3 is TGCACCAGCAGCCAGGGACTAGCGGGAGTCCCCGGGGAGCTGTTTTTT. The V and J genes are TRBV1 and TRBJ2-2; the tabulated D call, TRBD2, remains unverified against the DNA. TRBV1 is flagged as a pseudogene. This CDR3 region has 16 residues.

The V call is TRBV7-2, the J call TRBJ1-2; 8 bases are a match to TRBD1. Trimming removed 2 bases from V and 8 bases from J; junction bases left unmatched: 7. The CDR3 length is 14 residues. In germline, CDR1 is SGHTA, CDR2 FQGNSA. The CDR3 region has the DNA TGTGCCAGCAGCTTAAGACAGGGGCAGGACGGCTACACCTTC. This codes for CASSLRQGQDGYTF.

Turning to this clone: The same CDR3 arises from other DNA sequences in this sample as well. The gene calls are TRBV29-1 and TRBJ2-5; maybe TRBD2 (6 bases). This CDR3 has 12 residues. Germline CDR1 and CDR2: SQVTM and ANQGSEA. Trimming took off 4 bases at V and 2 bases at J, with 8 bases between the two ends. In DNA, the CDR3 is TGCAGCGTTGGCGCGGGACAAGAGACCCAGTACTTC. Translated, it gives CSVGAGQETQYF. The whole variable domain, filled in from reference TRBV29-1 and TRBJ2-5, reads SAVISQKPSRDICQRGTSLTIQCQVDSQVTMMFWYRQQPGQSLTLIATANQGSEATYESGFVIDKFPISRPNLTFSTLTVSNMSPEDSSIYLCSVGAGQETQYFGPGTRLLVL.

This sequence joins TRBV5-1 and TRBJ2-7, with TRBD2 identical over 7 bases. CDR1 is SGHRS, CDR2 YFSETQ, per germline. CDR3 length: 18 residues. The ends lost 4 bases at V and 5 bases at J; junction bases unmatched: 21. The CDR3: CASSRSWGGGKGSNEQYF. CDR3 DNA sequence: TGCGCCAGCAGCCGAAGTTGGGGGGGAGGAAAGGGCTCGAACGAGCAGTACTTC.

The gene calls are TRBV28 and TRBJ1-5; D not resolved. Germline loops: CDR1 MDHEN, CDR2 SYDVKM. This CDR3 comprises 13 residues. Trimming pared 4 bases from V and 0 bases from J, leaving 4 bases between. This CDR3 reads CASSWSSNQPQHF. The CDR3 region has the DNA TGTGCCAGCAGTTGGAGTAGCAATCAGCCCCAGCATTTT.

V is TRBV5-6 and J is TRBJ2-1, with 11 bases fitting TRBD2. This CDR3 comprises 15 residues. CDR1 and CDR2 from the germline V gene are SGHDT and YYEEEE. J gave up 3 bases and V 4 bases, and 3 bases lay outside the gene matches. CDR3 residues: CASSLGTSGYNEQFF. CDR3 sequence (DNA): TGTGCCAGCAGCCTCGGGACTAGCGGCTACAATGAGCAGTTCTTC. Drawing the rest from reference TRBV5-6 and TRBJ2-1, the complete variable domain is DAGVTQSPTHLIKTRGQQVTLRCSPKSGHDTVSWYQQALGQGPQFIFQYYEEEERQRGNFPDRFSGHQFPNYSSELNVNALLLGDSALYLCASSLGTSGYNEQFFGPGTRLTVL.

The chain joins TRBV15 to TRBJ2-7; 14 bases are shared with TRBD2. This CDR3 is built from 16 residues. Germline V gene lookup returns CDR1 LNHNV and CDR2 YYDKDF (reference sequence). Trimming at V came to 0 bases and at J to 7 bases, leaving 5 bases not matched to a gene. The CDR3: CATSRDGTSGSEEQYF. The CDR3 coding sequence is TGTGCCACCAGCAGAGATGGGACTAGCGGGAGTGAAGAGCAGTACTTC.

V gene TRBV11-2 combines with J gene TRBJ2-2; 10 bases map to TRBD2. Trimming at V came to 9 bases and at J to 6 bases, leaving 7 bases not matched to a gene. Germline-derived CDR1 and CDR2 are SGHAT and FQNNGV. CDR3 length: 14 residues. The CDR3 loop is CASRLAGLAGELFF. For the CDR3, the DNA is TGTGCCAGTCGACTAGCGGGTCTTGCCGGGGAGCTGTTTTTT.

A single count supports this clone. The CDR3 nucleotides read TGTGCCATCAGGGCGGGACTATCCGCCAGCTCCTACAATGAGCAGTTCTTC. It encodes CAIRAGLSASSYNEQFF. This chain uses TRBV10-3 with TRBJ2-1, with 7 positions matching TRBD2. Germline V gives CDR1 ENHRY, CDR2 SYGVKD. V shed 6 bases, J shed 0 bases, and the junction held 11 bases outside the gene matches. The CDR3 totals 17 residues.

This clone occurred a few times. The chain has TRBV7-9 and TRBJ2-7, with a weak D call TRBD1 (6 bases). CDR1 and CDR2 from the germline V gene are SEHNR and FQNEAQ (reference sequence). The CDR3 is made up of 13 amino acids. The ends were cut back, 5 bases at V and 3 bases at J, with 11 bases in the middle. CDR3 region: CASSPDRSYEQYF. CDR3 DNA: TGTGCCAGCAGCCCCGACAGGAGCTACGAGCAGTACTTC.

This chain joins TRBV3-1 (or the pseudogene TRBV3-2) and TRBJ1-1, with D tentatively TRBD1 (5 bases). Germline V gives CDR1 LGHDT, CDR2 YNNKEL (reference sequence). The V and J ends lost 7 bases and 3 bases respectively, with 15 bases between them. This CDR3 has 14 amino acids. DNA of the CDR3: TGTGCCAGCAAATTAATGGGGGGGTACACTGAAGCTTTCTTT. This translates into CASKLMGGYTEAFF.

The chain combines TRBV9 with TRBJ2-1; 8 bases align to TRBD1. This CDR3 has 15 residues. The germline V gene encodes CDR1 SGDLS and CDR2 YYNGEE. V shed 0 bases and J 10 bases; nucleotides not matched to a gene: 9. The CDR3 region is CASSVARTGYGEQFF. The DNA for the CDR3 is TGTGCCAGCAGCGTAGCTCGGACAGGGTACGGCGAGCAGTTCTTC.

The CDR3 region has the DNA TGTGCCACCAGTGCACAGTCTGACGAGCAGTACTTC. This translates into CATSAQSDEQYF. The chain has TRBV24-1 and TRBJ2-7; no clear D gene. The CDR3 runs 12 residues. Germline CDR1 and CDR2: KGHDR and SFDVKD. V was clipped by 5 bases and J by 5 bases, with 9 bases between them.

The V gene is TRBV5-4, the J gene TRBJ1-1, with 8 bases matching TRBD1. Germline lookup yields CDR1 SGHNT and CDR2 YYREEE (reference sequence). The CDR3 is 13 residues long. After removal of 4 bases from V and 4 bases from J, the junction contained 3 bases not matched to a gene. The CDR3 bases are TGTGCCAGCAGCCCTGGGACAGGCACTGAAGCTTTCTTT. It encodes CASSPGTGTEAFF.

The chain combines TRBV5-6 with TRBJ2-7; 12 bases fit TRBD2. The germline CDR1 and CDR2 sequences are SGHDT and YYEEEE. This CDR3 has 14 amino acids. J was trimmed by 6 bases and V by 4 bases; bases with no gene match: 5. CDR3: CASSLTSGRGEQYF. Here the CDR3 DNA reads TGTGCCAGCAGCCTGACTAGCGGGAGAGGCGAGCAGTACTTC.

V gene TRBV28 combines with J gene TRBJ2-6; possibly TRBD2 for D (5 bases). This CDR3 is 15 amino acids long. The ends were cut back, 6 bases at V and 1 base at J, with 10 bases in the middle. In germline, CDR1 is MDHEN, CDR2 SYDVKM. CDR3 amino acids: CASRTDFSGANVLTF. In DNA, the CDR3 is TGTGCCAGCAGGACGGACTTTTCTGGGGCCAACGTCCTGACTTTC.

This rearrangement joins TRBV28 to TRBJ2-3; D uncertain. The CDR3 loop spans 16 amino acids. V was cut by 1 base and J by 4 bases, with 15 bases left in between. The V gene's germline CDR1 is MDHEN and CDR2 SYDVKM. The CDR3 region is CASSLSLGSYADTQYF. Here the CDR3 DNA reads TGTGCCAGCAGTTTATCACTGGGCTCCTACGCAGATACGCAGTATTTT.

In regard to this clone: Additional DNA sequences in this sample encode the identical CDR3. This rearrangement joins TRBV5-4 to TRBJ1-1; tentatively, D is TRBD1 (5 bases). From germline, CDR1 is SGHNT and CDR2 YYREEE (reference sequence). This CDR3 region has 13 residues. Trimming left V 4 bases short and J 0 bases short, with 7 bases between. CDR3 sequence: CASSRGLNTEAFF. In DNA form, the CDR3 reads TGTGCCAGCAGCAGGGGCCTGAACACTGAAGCTTTCTTT.